The T cell receptor beta chain described here comes from a study of CD8 T cells in ankylosing spondylitis. This clonotype was seen more than once but under ten times. V was pared by 3 bases and J by 3 bases, with 7 bases of the junction left unmatched. There are 15 residues in the CDR3. TCRdb re-analysed the 5' RACE reads in MiXCR, keeping a single row per CDR3 protein. The sample gives 200,000 to 300,000 distinct CDR3 sequences, more than 20% of which show up once; 0.6% to 0.75% is in the top ten. The chain employs TRBV12-3 or TRBV12-4 and TRBJ2-7, with 8 bases that match TRBD1. This sequence originates from a male donor with ankylosing spondylitis or in good health (not recorded which). Specimen: blood, either unsorted or a sorted T cell fraction (not recorded which). CDR3 DNA sequence: TGTGCCAGCAGTTTTAGGGGGGACAGGAACTACGAGCAGTACTTC. It is translated as CASSFRGDRNYEQYF.